This T cell receptor (beta chain) was recovered during a study of control samples from healthy donors and cancer patients. Sequencing used immunoSEQ multiplex PCR; TCRdb keeps in-frame clones, though not all of them. The table lists about 92,000 clones, around 82% of them singletons, with about 9.8% in the top ten. CDR3 size: 14 residues. Germline V gene data show CDR1 as KGHSH and CDR2 as LQKENI. The germline V and J ends were trimmed by 3 bases and 4 bases, with 12 bases remaining between them. V and J are TRBV18 and TRBJ1-2; D possibly corresponds to TRBD1 (5 bases). The source is a woman in her sixties or seventies in good health. Sequencing was performed on blood. The CDR3 sequence: CASSPSRDVYGYTF. CDR3 sequence (DNA): TGTGCCAGCTCACCTTCCCGGGACGTCTATGGCTACACCTTC.